This entry features one TCR beta chain sequence. Its recognized antigen is unknown. No much larger clonotype is one base removed from it; base qualities were not supplied. The immunoSEQ Assay, a bias-controlled multiplex PCR, was used to amplify TCRbeta CDR3 regions from genomic DNA. The published analysis was carried out like this. Nucleated cell counts per sample were estimated from amplification of reference gene primers within the assay. Sequence reads were collapsed and filtered to measure the absolute abundance of every unique TCRbeta CDR3 rearrangement. For each sample, productive Simpson clonality was calculated as the square root of Simpson's diversity index over productive rearrangements. In its TCRdb copy, this immuneACCESS table keeps in-frame sequences only and misses some clones. Where compared with another copy, unresolved V genes explain less than half of these, and the others have no known cause. Clone size and V and J calls were adopted from that table, with D and trimming inferred from the DNA. The sample table shows about 170,000 clones, and 60% to 85% are seen once. The top ten hold roughly 7.5% of the sample.

The collaborating institutions used their own protocols to collect whole blood in K2EDTA tubes. For TCRbeta analysis, collaborator samples were shipped as frozen whole blood, as isolated PBMCs, or as DNA extracted from either sample type. The data were taken from a study of blood T cell repertoires in COVID-19 (dated by TCRdb to about 2020). About the investigation overall: The collaborator samples originated in the United States, Italy and Spain and spanned the acute and convalescent phases of COVID-19. Where available, HLA class I and class II types were taken from metadata supplied by the sample provider and were not determined by assay-based typing. The material from the prospective study consisted of cDNA or gDNA derived from T cells, B-cell-depleted T cells, or PBMCs. Deeply sampled blood TCRbeta repertoires from subjects exposed to, actively infected with, or recovered from COVID-19 were included in the dataset. Sample metadata almost always included a de-identified subject ID, COVID-19 status, age in years and sex. The samples were drawn from the first 160 participants of the ongoing ImmuneRACE study and from 950 to 1,500 subjects provided by 6 global collaborators. A freely available public database, intended as a resource for researchers studying the immune response to SARS-CoV-2, is where the repertoires were released.

Summary of the overall study and its limitations: Clinical and demographic metadata were provided uncurated, with the amount varying by source and participant.

The material sequenced was peripheral blood. The source is a man aged 60 to 75 with acute or convalescent COVID-19.

The CDR3: CASSPPNRDGNTIYF. The bases are TGTGCCAGCAGCCCCCCAAACAGGGATGGAAACACCATATATTTT. The chain is made from TRBV7-9 and TRBJ1-3; TRBD1 is a weak D gene call, 6 bases matching. In the germline V gene (reference sequence), CDR1 corresponds to SEHNR and CDR2 to FQNEAQ. The V and J ends are trimmed by 5 bases and 3 bases, leaving 14 bases between them. The CDR3 goes from the cysteine to the phenylalanine over 15 residues. Of all the DNA, just the CDR3 is kept, 45 bases in frame from base 1.